This TCR beta chain was sequenced for a study of blood T cell repertoires in COVID-19. Germline CDR1 reads LNHDA; CDR2 reads SQIVND (reference sequence). This CDR3 contains 14 residues. Trimming took 5 bases from V and 3 from J; bases not matched to a gene: 1. Here immunoSEQ multiplex PCR was the method, and the copy in TCRdb shows in-frame clones only, minus some. Among 150,000 to 200,000 clones, nearly 90% were seen once, and the ten largest hold around a fifth. The sequence was collected from a man in his sixties with active or convalescent COVID-19. Input material: peripheral blood. The chain carries TRBV19 and TRBJ2-1; 10 nucleotides agree with TRBD2. This chain's CDR3 is CASSLAGVYNEQFF. The CDR3 DNA reads TGTGCCAGTAGTCTAGCGGGGGTCTACAATGAGCAGTTCTTC.